The sequence of this T cell receptor beta chain was determined in a study of cytomegalovirus exposure and HLA in healthy donors. This clone was detected a few times. The CDR3 loop spans 13 amino acids. Germline V lookup: CDR1 SGHDN, CDR2 FVKESK. Trimming removed 6 bases from V and 1 base from J, with 10 bases in between. The primer mix had 60 Vbeta and 13 Jbeta primers. Generated by immunoSEQ multiplex PCR, the TCRdb table keeps only in-frame clones and is missing some. This sample has fewer than 200,000 clones; more than 65% occur once, and the top ten carry around 1.5%. The sequence was collected from a male donor in good health and CMV-seronegative. V and J are TRBV14 and TRBJ2-7; D is uncertain. Specimen: PBMCs. CDR3 coding DNA: TGTGCCAGCAGGCTAAGTGGTTCCTACGAGCAGTACTTC. Translating gives CASRLSGSYEQYF.